This TCR beta chain appears in the sequencing data of a study of CD8 T cells in Susac syndrome. RNA in amounts of roughly 0.45 to 1 ug was reverse transcribed with random hexamers. MiXCR was run by TCRdb on the immunoSEQ multiplex PCR reads, yielding one entry per CDR3 protein. The repertoire has about 300,000 distinct CDR3 sequences, roughly 90% of them found once; the top ten carry approximately 0.18%. V gave up 6 bases and J gave up 5 bases, with 10 bases separating them. The CDR3 covers 12 residues. CDR1 is LGHNA, CDR2 YSLEER, per germline. The multiple sclerosis control group comprised treatment-naive patients with stable or active relapsing-remitting disease.

The sequenced sample consisted of CD8+ T cells from PBMCs. The gene calls are TRBV4-3 and TRBJ1-1; D gene ambiguous. This receptor was obtained from a human donor with multiple sclerosis. CDR3 loop: CASSKAGTEAFF. In nucleotides, the CDR3 is TGCGCCAGCAGTAAAGCGGGGACTGAAGCTTTCTTT.